These 18 T cell receptor beta chains were all obtained from the same sample, sequenced in a study of cytomegalovirus exposure and HLA in healthy donors. With 60 Vbeta and 13 Jbeta primers, the PCR was carried out. The table came from immunoSEQ multiplex PCR; TCRdb's copy has only in-frame clones and leaves some out. The table includes under 100,000 clones, over 75% detected once. The sample consisted of PBMCs. Source of these receptors: a man aged 45-65 years in good health and CMV-seronegative.

This clone was seen just once. The chain combines TRBV7-3 with TRBJ1-1; D call uncertain. V gave up 3 bases and J gave up 7 bases, with 9 bases separating them. From germline, CDR1 is SGHTA and CDR2 FQGTGA. This CDR3 contains 12 residues. The CDR3 DNA reads as TGTGCCAGCAGCTTTTGGAGAGTTGAAGCTTTCTTT. Translated: CASSFWRVEAFF.

J is TRBJ2-2 and V is TRBV23-1, with 7 bases matching TRBD1. TRBV23-1 is an ORF, and what it does is uncertain. The V gene end was trimmed by 3 bases and the J gene end by 1 base; junction bases not matched to a gene: 8. The CDR3 is 17 amino acids. The CDR3 region has the DNA TGCGCCAGCAGTCATCTCTGGACAGGATTGAACACCGGGGAGCTGTTTTTT. Its protein product is CASSHLWTGLNTGELFF.

This chain joins TRBV30 and TRBJ2-7; 9 bases are a match to TRBD2. Trimming cost V 3 bases and J 6 bases; bases outside gene matches: 6. The CDR3 loop spans 13 amino acids. Germline V lookup: CDR1 GTSNPN, CDR2 SVGIG (reference sequence). CDR3 region: CAWSAGGPGEQYF. CDR3 DNA: TGTGCCTGGAGCGCGGGGGGGCCGGGCGAGCAGTACTTC.

As to this clone: Other DNA sequences in this specimen translate into the identical CDR3. The rearrangement links TRBV27 to TRBJ2-3, with a weak D call TRBD2 (6 bases). Per the germline V gene, CDR1 is MNHEY and CDR2 is SMNVEV (reference sequence). This CDR3 has 15 amino acids. V gave up 11 bases and J gave up 0 bases, with 18 bases separating them. The CDR3 coding sequence is TGTGCCTCGCTTAGGAGGGTCACTAGCACAGATACGCAGTATTTT. Its translation: CASLRRVTSTDTQYF.

J is TRBJ2-2 and V is TRBV5-1; possibly TRBD1 for D (6 bases). V shed 4 bases and J shed 0 bases, with 10 bases lying between them. CDR1 and CDR2 from the germline V gene are SGHRS and YFSETQ. This CDR3 region has 15 residues. CDR3 protein: CASSLGHSNTGELFF. CDR3 in DNA: TGCGCCAGCAGCCTGGGACATTCGAACACCGGGGAGCTGTTTTTT.

This clone appeared once. The chain couples TRBV15 to TRBJ1-2; 8 positions agree with TRBD1. J gave up 4 bases and V 1 base, and 5 bases lay outside the gene matches. CDR1 is LNHNV and CDR2 is YYDKDF in the germline V gene (reference sequence). The CDR3 length is 15 residues. CDR3 DNA: TGTGCCACCAGCAGAGCCCGGGGACAGGCCTATGGCTACACCTTC. Translating it yields CATSRARGQAYGYTF.

The chain uses TRBV19 and TRBJ1-5, with 7 bases that match TRBD1. The V gene end was trimmed by 4 bases and the J gene end by 7 bases; junction bases not matched to a gene: 13. The CDR3 covers 16 residues. Germline CDR1 reads LNHDA; CDR2 reads SQIVND (reference sequence). The DNA for the CDR3 is TGTGCCAGTAGTAGCCTACAGGGGATGAGTAGCCAGCCCCAGCATTTT. Protein product: CASSSLQGMSSQPQHF.

This chain links TRBV7-2 with TRBJ1-6, with no clear D. Trimming took off 2 bases at V and 10 bases at J, with 15 bases between the two ends. CDR3 length equals 15 residues. Germline V gene lookup returns CDR1 SGHTA and CDR2 FQGNSA. In nucleotides, the CDR3 is TGTGCCAGCAGCTTAATTGCGGGGTCGGGGTCACCCCTCCACTTT. This translates into CASSLIAGSGSPLHF.

This clone was counted once. DNA of the CDR3: TGTGCCAGCAGCTTAAATCAACTAGCGGGGCGGCAAGAGACCCAGTACTTC. It translates to CASSLNQLAGRQETQYF. The chain links TRBV11-1 to TRBJ2-5; the match to TRBD2 covers 10 bases. The CDR3 has 17 amino acids. V was clipped by 2 bases and J by 2 bases; unmatched bases: 8. CDR1 and CDR2 from the germline V gene are SGHAT and FQDESV (reference sequence).

This clone was observed once. The V call is TRBV11-3, the J call TRBJ1-1; TRBD1 might be the D (5 bases). V lost 8 bases and J 2 bases, leaving 18 bases between the germline ends. The V gene's germline CDR1 is SGHNT and CDR2 YENEEA. The CDR3 sequence is 15 residues long. The CDR3: CASSKTGEGNTEAFF. The CDR3 bases are TGTGCCAGCTCCAAGACGGGGGAGGGAAACACTGAAGCTTTCTTT.

The chain has TRBV4-2 and TRBJ2-1; TRBD2 aligns across 10 bases. The CDR3 consists of 16 residues. V dropped 2 bases and J dropped 8; count of bases not matched to a gene: 9. Looked up from germline, CDR1 is LGHNA and CDR2 is YNFKEQ. CDR3 coding DNA: TGTGCCAGCAGCCAATACATTAGCGGGGGGTTGTATGAGCAGTTCTTC. It yields the protein CASSQYISGGLYEQFF.

The V gene is TRBV7-2, the J gene TRBJ1-2; tentatively, D is TRBD1 (6 bases). The CDR3 covers 17 residues. CDR1 is SGHTA, CDR2 FQGNSA, per germline. The ends were cut back, 5 bases at V and 0 bases at J, with 19 bases in the middle. As DNA, the CDR3 is TGTGCCAGCAGCCCAAGGGGCCAGGGGAGATCTAACTATGGCTACACCTTC. Protein: CASSPRGQGRSNYGYTF.

This chain uses TRBV30 with TRBJ1-3, with D possibly being TRBD1 (6 bases). This CDR3 has 16 residues. Trimming removed 3 bases from V and 0 bases from J, with 15 bases in between. Germline V CDR1 and CDR2: GTSNPN, SVGIG (reference sequence). For the CDR3, the DNA is TGTGCCTGGAGACTAAAAGGACAGCCCTCTGGAAACACCATATATTTT. This codes for CAWRLKGQPSGNTIYF.

The CDR3 loop is CASGAQGTSGAATKNIQYF. Written as DNA, the CDR3 is TGTGCTAGTGGCGCCCAAGGGACTAGCGGGGCGGCAACCAAAAACATTCAGTACTTC. The V gene is TRBV12-5, the J gene TRBJ2-4, with 13 bases fitting TRBD2. The CDR3 is made up of 19 amino acids. Germline CDR1 is LGHNT and CDR2 is FRNRAP. The V segment lost 6 bases and the J segment 2 bases; nucleotides outside the gene matches: 13. Full variable domain (missing parts from reference TRBV12-5 and TRBJ2-4): DARVTQTPRHKVTEMGQEVTMRCQPILGHNTVFWYRQTMMQGLELLAYFRNRAPLDDSGMPKDRFSAEMPDATLATLKIQPSEPRDSAVYFCASGAQGTSGAATKNIQYFGAGTRLSVL.

This clone was counted only a few times. The rearrangement links TRBV15 to TRBJ2-5; TRBD2 matches 8 bases. The V gene's germline CDR1 is LNHNV and CDR2 YYDKDF (reference sequence). This CDR3 contains 16 residues. V was pared by 0 bases and J by 5 bases, with 8 bases of the junction left unmatched. CDR3 sequence (DNA): TGTGCCACCAGCAGAGATATCACGGGCGGGGGGGAGACCCAGTACTTC. It codes for CATSRDITGGGETQYF. Based on the CDR3 plus reference TRBV15 and TRBJ2-5, the full variable domain is DAMVIQNPRYQVTQFGKPVTLSCSQTLNHNVMYWYQQKSSQAPKLLFHYYDKDFNNEADTPDNFQSRRPNTSFCFLDIRSPGLGDTAMYLCATSRDITGGGETQYFGPGTRLLVL.

The gene calls are TRBV15 and TRBJ2-2; D remains unclear. Germline CDR1 LNHNV, CDR2 YYDKDF (reference sequence). This CDR3 comprises 16 residues. The germline V and J ends were trimmed by 3 bases and 0 bases, with 11 bases remaining between them. The CDR3 spells CATSRQTPPNTGELFF. The CDR3 coding sequence is TGTGCCACCAGCAGGCAGACTCCTCCGAACACCGGGGAGCTGTTTTTT.

This clone was seen ten or more times. The genes are TRBV7-6 and TRBJ2-1; tentatively, D is TRBD1 (6 bases). The germline V and J ends were trimmed by 0 bases and 4 bases, with 13 bases remaining between them. The CDR3 covers 16 residues. Germline V CDR1 and CDR2: SGHVS, FNYEAQ. The CDR3 reads CASSLAVQGLYNEQFF. In nucleotides, the CDR3 is TGTGCCAGCAGCTTAGCGGTGCAGGGGTTATACAATGAGCAGTTCTTC. The full variable domain, its missing parts supplied by reference TRBV7-6 and TRBJ2-1, is GAGVSQSPRYKVTKRGQDVALRCDPISGHVSLYWYRQALGQGPEFLTYFNYEAQQDKSGLPNDRFSAERPEGSISTLTIQRTEQRDSAMYRCASSLAVQGLYNEQFFGPGTRLTVL.

Of note for this clone: One end of the junction does not line up with germline, which may come from a read error. V gene TRBV7-9 combines with J gene TRBJ1-2; no firm D call. Per germline, CDR1 SEHNR and CDR2 FQNEAQ (reference sequence). This CDR3 comprises 10 residues. Here the CDR3 DNA reads TGTTCCAGCAGCTCCTTTCTTGACACCTTC. It encodes CSSSSFLDTF.